The 25 T cell receptor beta chains below were found in one sample sequenced in a study of CD8 T cells in ankylosing spondylitis. Study observations and caveats: What appeared characteristic of ankylosing spondylitis blood was a TCR beta motif of 7 or 8 highly homologous variants.

TCRdb reprocessed the 5' RACE reads with MiXCR, giving one entry per CDR3 protein. The table has roughly 370,000 distinct CDR3 sequences, around 22% seen once. These receptors' antigens are unknown. Material for sequencing was blood, either unsorted or a sorted T cell fraction (not recorded which). The receptors were sampled from a male donor with ankylosing spondylitis.

CDR3 sequence: CASSFGGGDTEAFF. For the CDR3, the DNA is TGTGCCAGCAGCTTTGGGGGAGGCGACACTGAAGCTTTCTTT. The rearrangement joins TRBV7-3 to TRBJ1-1; D may be TRBD1 (5 bases). Looked up from germline, CDR1 is SGHTA and CDR2 is FQGTGA. The V gene lost 3 bases and the J gene lost 3 bases, with 11 bases spanning the gap. The length of the CDR3 is 14 residues.

The CDR3 DNA follows: TGCGCCAGCAGCAGGGGACAGGGGGCTTACGAGCAGTACTTC. This gives the protein CASSRGQGAYEQYF. This chain links TRBV5-1 with TRBJ2-7; 12 bases fit TRBD1. Trimming removed 4 bases from V and 4 bases from J; junction bases left unmatched: 3. Germline V CDR1 and CDR2: SGHRS, YFSETQ. The CDR3 has 14 amino acids. The whole variable domain, filled in from reference TRBV5-1 and TRBJ2-7, reads KAGVTQTPRYLIKTRGQQVTLSCSPISGHRSVSWYQQTPGQGLQFLFEYFSETQRNKGNFPGRFSGRQFSNSRSEMNVSTLELGDSALYLCASSRGQGAYEQYFGPGTRLTVT.

The chain uses TRBV6-1 and TRBJ1-6; 9 nucleotides agree with TRBD1. The trim removed 6 bases at V and 9 bases at J, leaving 9 bases unmatched. The germline V gene has CDR1 MNHNS and CDR2 SASEGT. This CDR3 has 15 residues. The CDR3 DNA reads TGTGCCAGCAGGAGTCCGGGACAGGGAGGTTCACCCCTCCACTTT. Its translation: CASRSPGQGGSPLHF.

The genes are TRBV7-3 and TRBJ1-1, with a possible D match to TRBD1 (6 bases). This CDR3 region has 15 residues. V gave up 2 bases and J gave up 5 bases, with 15 bases separating them. The germline gives CDR1 SGHTA, CDR2 FQGTGA. CDR3 region: CASSLEGGGITEAFF. The DNA for the CDR3 is TGTGCCAGCAGCTTAGAAGGGGGAGGGATAACTGAAGCTTTCTTT.

In its sample, this clonotype was seen many times. The chain employs TRBV5-1 and TRBJ2-1; the match to TRBD2 covers 8 bases. Germline V lookup: CDR1 SGHRS, CDR2 YFSETQ. Trimming removed 4 bases from V and 0 bases from J; junction bases left unmatched: 3. The CDR3 runs to 15 residues. CDR3 in amino acids: CASSISGSSYNEQFF. The CDR3 nucleotides read TGCGCCAGCAGCATAAGCGGGAGCTCCTACAATGAGCAGTTCTTC.

This clonotype was picked up a small number of times. The chain links TRBV6-1 to TRBJ2-1; D is unclear. The CDR3 is 11 amino acids. Between the trimmed V and J ends, which lost 4 bases and 9 bases, there was a span of 7 bases. Per germline, CDR1 MNHNS and CDR2 SASEGT. The CDR3 protein is CASSAVAEQFF. In DNA, the CDR3 is TGTGCCAGCAGTGCCGTGGCTGAGCAGTTCTTC.

This chain joins TRBV18 and TRBJ1-2; D not certain. Trimming took 5 bases from V and 1 from J, leaving 20 bases between them. Germline assignment: CDR1 KGHSH and CDR2 LQKENI. The CDR3 is 17 residues long. Here the CDR3 reads CASSTRMMQTLNYGYTF. The CDR3 DNA reads TGTGCCAGCTCAACTAGAATGATGCAGACGCTTAACTATGGCTACACCTTC. Supplemented by reference TRBV18 and TRBJ1-2, the full variable domain reads NAGVMQNPRHLVRRRGQEARLRCSPMKGHSHVYWYRQLPEEGLKFMVYLQKENIIDESGMPKERFSAEFPKEGPSILRIQQVVRGDSAAYFCASSTRMMQTLNYGYTFGSGTRLTVV.

This clonotype was recorded a few times. This sequence joins TRBV20-1 and TRBJ2-7, with D uncertain. With 3 bases removed from V and 2 bases from J, the gap between germline ends came to 5 bases. The CDR3 has 11 residues. Germline CDR1 reads DFQATT; CDR2 reads SNEGSKA (reference sequence). The CDR3 reads CSASGTYEQYF. Written as DNA, the CDR3 is TGCAGTGCTAGTGGGACCTACGAGCAGTACTTC.

The V and J genes are TRBV25-1 and TRBJ1-3; D gene unclear. Between the trimmed V and J ends, which lost 3 bases and 5 bases, there was a span of 14 bases. CDR1 is MGHDK, CDR2 SYGVNS, per germline. The CDR3 has 15 residues. The CDR3 DNA is TGTGCCAGCAGTGACCAGGCCGGGATCAGAAACACCATATATTTT. The encoded protein is CASSDQAGIRNTIYF.

This clonotype has only a few counts. The rearrangement uses TRBV29-1 and TRBJ2-7; no clear D. Germline V gene lookup returns CDR1 SQVTM and CDR2 ANQGSEA. The CDR3 spans 12 residues. V was clipped by 6 bases and J by 7 bases, with 16 bases between them. CDR3 residues: CSVQAPPKEQYF. The DNA of the CDR3 is TGCAGCGTGCAAGCACCGCCTAAGGAGCAGTACTTC.

This clonotype came up a few times. The chain couples TRBV12-3 or TRBV12-4 to TRBJ2-1; D uncertain. V gave up 3 bases and J gave up 10 bases, with 13 bases separating them. This CDR3 has 13 amino acids. The chain's CDR3 is CASSFMNQAEQFF. The DNA of the CDR3 is TGTGCCAGCAGTTTCATGAACCAGGCGGAGCAGTTCTTC.

The rearrangement uses TRBV20-1 and TRBJ1-2, with a weak D call TRBD1 (5 bases). The V end was cut by 2 bases, the J end by 4 bases, with 14 bases between. Germline lookup yields CDR1 DFQATT and CDR2 SNEGSKA (reference sequence). CDR3 length: 14 residues. This chain's CDR3 is CSARSERGFYGYTF. In DNA form, the CDR3 reads TGCAGTGCTAGATCGGAACGGGGGTTCTATGGCTACACCTTC.

This clonotype was observed a few times. The chain joins TRBV18 to TRBJ1-1, with a tentative D call TRBD1 (5 bases). This CDR3 is built from 16 residues. The germline gives CDR1 KGHSH, CDR2 LQKENI. Trimming removed 3 bases from V and 0 bases from J, with 14 bases in between. This CDR3 reads CASSPVQGGVNTEAFF. For the CDR3, the DNA is TGTGCCAGCTCACCGGTCCAGGGAGGAGTGAACACTGAAGCTTTCTTT.

This clonotype occurred once. The J gene is TRBJ2-1, the V gene TRBV18, with a weak D call TRBD2 (5 bases). V was clipped by 0 bases and J by 5 bases, with 11 bases between them. Germline V CDR1 and CDR2: KGHSH, LQKENI. This CDR3 spans 15 amino acids. This CDR3 reads CASSPPGLANNEQFF. The CDR3 DNA sequence: TGTGCCAGCTCACCACCCGGGCTAGCAAACAATGAGCAGTTCTTC. The full variable domain, its missing parts supplied by reference TRBV18 and TRBJ2-1, is NAGVMQNPRHLVRRRGQEARLRCSPMKGHSHVYWYRQLPEEGLKFMVYLQKENIIDESGMPKERFSAEFPKEGPSILRIQQVVRGDSAAYFCASSPPGLANNEQFFGPGTRLTVL.

The chain recombines TRBV7-9 with TRBJ2-5; TRBD1 or TRBD2 may be the D gene (5 bases each). Germline values: CDR1 SEHNR, CDR2 FQNEAQ (reference sequence). The CDR3 totals 15 residues. V lost 1 base, J lost 4 bases, and 13 bases lay in between. Here the CDR3 reads CASSLGGRWAETQYF. The CDR3 bases are TGTGCCAGCAGCTTAGGGGGGAGATGGGCAGAGACCCAGTACTTC.

This clonotype was observed a few times. The V and J genes are TRBV5-1 and TRBJ2-5; weak D call: TRBD2 (6 bases). The CDR3 extends over 15 amino acids. The germline V and J ends were trimmed by 0 bases and 7 bases, with 16 bases remaining between them. Germline CDR1 reads SGHRS; CDR2 reads YFSETQ. CDR3 sequence (DNA): TGCGCCAGCAGCTTGGTGTTAGCGGAAGAGAGGACCCAGTACTTC. Encoded protein: CASSLVLAEERTQYF.

This rearrangement joins TRBV3-1 to TRBJ1-2; D gene unclear. Germline V gene sequence: CDR1 LGHDT, CDR2 YNNKEL (reference sequence). The CDR3 contains 15 residues. V was cut by 3 bases and J by 4 bases, with 15 bases left in between. The CDR3 DNA follows: TGTGCCAGCAGCCACGGAGGGCCTCCCTCCTATGGCTACACCTTC. Translation gives CASSHGGPPSYGYTF.

This clonotype was counted a few times. The chain combines TRBV21-1 with TRBJ2-1; TRBD2 is the table's D call and was not checked against the DNA. TRBV21-1 constitutes a pseudogene. The CDR3 length is 17 residues. The CDR3 DNA sequence: TGTGCCAGCAGCGCCAAAAAGGTAGCGGGAGTTTACAATGAGCAGTTCTTC. Its protein product is CASSAKKVAGVYNEQFF.

At least ten counts were recorded for this clonotype. V gene TRBV7-2 combines with J gene TRBJ1-4, with D maybe TRBD1 (5 bases). The germline V gene has CDR1 SGHTA and CDR2 FQGNSA. This CDR3 has 17 residues. The V end was cut by 0 bases, the J end by 4 bases, with 15 bases between. Here the CDR3 reads CASSLASGRRFNEKLFF. CDR3 nucleotides: TGTGCCAGCAGCTTAGCGTCAGGGAGGAGGTTTAATGAAAAACTGTTTTTT.

This clonotype was seen more than once but under ten times. This chain joins TRBV10-3 and TRBJ1-5; 8 nucleotides match TRBD1. The CDR3 spans 15 residues. After removal of 10 bases from V and 1 base from J, the junction contained 9 bases not matched to a gene. Looked up from germline, CDR1 is ENHRY and CDR2 is SYGVKD. CDR3 protein: CASSSQGASNQPQHF. Here the CDR3 DNA reads TGTGCCAGTAGCTCGCAGGGGGCAAGCAATCAGCCCCAGCATTTT.

This clonotype was seen at least ten times. The chain joins TRBV5-6 to TRBJ2-7; TRBD1 matches 11 bases. Germline V gene lookup returns CDR1 SGHDT and CDR2 YYEEEE. The CDR3 totals 16 residues. The ends lost 4 bases at V and 2 bases at J; junction bases unmatched: 8. CDR3 residues: CASSRLPGQGAYEQYF. DNA of the CDR3: TGTGCCAGCAGCCGACTTCCGGGACAGGGGGCCTACGAGCAGTACTTC.

This clonotype has more than one count but fewer than ten. V usage is TRBV29-1 and J usage is TRBJ1-2; no firm D call. V lost 6 bases to trimming and J lost 4 bases, with 9 bases between them. Germline V gene lookup returns CDR1 SQVTM and CDR2 ANQGSEA. The CDR3 is 11 residues long. The CDR3 loop is CSVRLSYGYTF. In DNA form, the CDR3 reads TGCAGCGTCAGGCTTTCCTATGGCTACACCTTC.

This clonotype was seen more than once but under ten times. This chain uses TRBV10-3 with TRBJ2-1, with 8 bases matching TRBD2. The germline CDR1 and CDR2 sequences are ENHRY and SYGVKD. The CDR3 consists of 15 residues. Trimming cost V 0 bases and J 9 bases; bases outside gene matches: 7. The CDR3 nucleotides read TGTGCCATCAGTGAGTCAAGCGGGAGCTACGGTGAGCAGTTCTTC. It specifies CAISESSGSYGEQFF.

This clonotype was counted only a few times. This sequence joins TRBV10-3 and TRBJ2-1, with D unclear. The CDR3 is 13 amino acids. Looked up from germline, CDR1 is ENHRY and CDR2 is SYGVKD. The ends were cut back, 0 bases at V and 8 bases at J, with 8 bases in the middle. CDR3 sequence (DNA): TGTGCCATCAGTGAGTCTCAATGGCATGAGCAGTTCTTC. It codes for CAISESQWHEQFF.

The chain is built from TRBV24-1 and TRBJ1-1; D remains unclear. The CDR3 sequence is 13 residues long. Trimming pared 8 bases from V and 1 base from J, leaving 10 bases between. Germline lookup yields CDR1 KGHDR and CDR2 SFDVKD. The CDR3 sequence is CATIREGNTEAFF. The CDR3 nucleotides are TGTGCCACCATACGGGAGGGGAACACTGAAGCTTTCTTT.